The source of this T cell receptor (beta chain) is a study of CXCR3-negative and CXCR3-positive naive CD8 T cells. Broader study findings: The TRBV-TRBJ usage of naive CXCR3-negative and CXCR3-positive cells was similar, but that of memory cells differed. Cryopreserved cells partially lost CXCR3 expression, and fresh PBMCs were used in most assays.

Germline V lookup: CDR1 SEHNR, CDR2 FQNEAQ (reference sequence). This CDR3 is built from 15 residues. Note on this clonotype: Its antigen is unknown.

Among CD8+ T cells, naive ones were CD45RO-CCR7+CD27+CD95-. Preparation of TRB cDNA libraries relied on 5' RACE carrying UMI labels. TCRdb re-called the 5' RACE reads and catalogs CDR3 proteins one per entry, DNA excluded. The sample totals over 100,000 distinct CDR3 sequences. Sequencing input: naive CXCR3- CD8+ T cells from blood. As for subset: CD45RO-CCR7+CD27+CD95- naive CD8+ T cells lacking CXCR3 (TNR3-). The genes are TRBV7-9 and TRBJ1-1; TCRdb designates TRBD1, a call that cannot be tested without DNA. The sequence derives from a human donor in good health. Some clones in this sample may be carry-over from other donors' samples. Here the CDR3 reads CASSLTGGDGTEAFF.